Each of the 2 T cell receptor beta chains below was sequenced from the same sample in a study of beta chain features in type 1 diabetes. All of the isolated RNA was reverse transcribed, so expressed TCRB transcripts were sequenced. The data were produced by immunoSEQ multiplex PCR, yet TCRdb's version contains in-frame clones alone and is incomplete. The profile shows 250,000 to 300,000 clones, around 25% of them singletons. The antigens these receptors bind are not known. General study points: Among patients with Type 1 diabetes, TCRB CDR3s were moderately but significantly shorter in every one of the four CD4+ subsets.

Specimen: naive CD4+ T cells from blood. Every receptor here comes from a woman aged 30 to 39 with type 1 diabetes.

The chain joins TRBV30 to TRBJ1-1; D gene uncertain. V was shortened by 0 bases and J by 0 bases, with 11 bases between the two germline ends. Germline V gene lookup returns CDR1 GTSNPN and CDR2 SVGIG (reference sequence). The CDR3 loop spans 15 amino acids. The CDR3 region is CAWSVLPEMNTEAFF. The CDR3 DNA follows: TGTGCCTGGAGTGTACTCCCCGAAATGAACACTGAAGCTTTCTTT.

This clone was found a few times. V and J are TRBV13 and TRBJ2-1, with 9 bases aligning to TRBD1. The CDR3 extends over 15 amino acids. V gave up 5 bases and J gave up 7 bases; unmatched junction bases: 9. Germline CDR1 and CDR2: PRHDT and FYEKMQ (reference sequence). The CDR3 nucleotides read TGTGCCAGCAGCGACCGGGACAGGGTAGGGAATGAGCAGTTCTTC. Protein product: CASSDRDRVGNEQFF. The variable domain in full, completed from reference TRBV13 and TRBJ2-1, reads AAGVIQSPRHLIKEKRETATLKCYPIPRHDTVYWYQQGPGQDPQFLISFYEKMQSDKGSIPDRFSAQQFSDYHSELNMSSLELGDSALYFCASSDRDRVGNEQFFGPGTRLTVL.